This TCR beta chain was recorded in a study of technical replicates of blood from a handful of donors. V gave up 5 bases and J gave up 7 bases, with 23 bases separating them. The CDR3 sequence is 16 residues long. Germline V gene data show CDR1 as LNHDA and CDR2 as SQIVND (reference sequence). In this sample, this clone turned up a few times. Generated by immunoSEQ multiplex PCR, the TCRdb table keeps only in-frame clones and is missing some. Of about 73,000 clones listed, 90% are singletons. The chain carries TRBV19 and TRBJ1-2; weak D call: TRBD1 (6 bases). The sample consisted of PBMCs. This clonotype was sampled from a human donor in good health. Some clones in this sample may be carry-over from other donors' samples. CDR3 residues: CASSLVRGQGTFGYTF. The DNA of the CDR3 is TGTGCCAGTAGTTTAGTCCGAGGTCAAGGGACATTTGGCTACACCTTC.